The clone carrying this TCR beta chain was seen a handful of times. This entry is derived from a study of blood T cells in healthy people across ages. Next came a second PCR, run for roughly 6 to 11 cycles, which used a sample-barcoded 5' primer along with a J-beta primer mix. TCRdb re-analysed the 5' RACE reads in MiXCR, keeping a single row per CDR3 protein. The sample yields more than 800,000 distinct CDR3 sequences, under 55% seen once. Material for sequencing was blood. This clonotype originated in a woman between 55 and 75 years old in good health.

In nucleotides, the CDR3 is TGCAGCGTTGAAGATAGAGGGTCCGGGAACGAGCAGTACTTC. This sequence encodes CSVEDRGSGNEQYF. The chain is built from TRBV29-1 and TRBJ2-7, with D possibly matching TRBD2 (5 bases). Germline CDR1 is SQVTM and CDR2 is ANQGSEA. V lost 0 bases and J lost 5, with 14 bases in between. The CDR3 has 14 residues.